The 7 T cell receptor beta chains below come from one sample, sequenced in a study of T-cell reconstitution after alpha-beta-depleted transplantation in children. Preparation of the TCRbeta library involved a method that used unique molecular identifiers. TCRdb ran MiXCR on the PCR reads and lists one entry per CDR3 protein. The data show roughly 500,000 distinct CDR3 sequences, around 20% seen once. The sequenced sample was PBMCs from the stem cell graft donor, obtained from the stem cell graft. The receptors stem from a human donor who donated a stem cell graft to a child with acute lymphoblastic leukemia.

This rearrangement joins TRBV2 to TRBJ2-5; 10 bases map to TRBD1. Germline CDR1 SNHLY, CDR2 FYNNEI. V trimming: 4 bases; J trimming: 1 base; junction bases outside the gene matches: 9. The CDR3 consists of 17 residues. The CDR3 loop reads CASSGPGTGDPQETQYF. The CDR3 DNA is TGTGCCAGCAGTGGGCCCGGGACAGGGGATCCCCAAGAGACCCAGTACTTC.

CDR3 DNA sequence: TGTGCCTGGAGTCGGACCGAGGATACGCAGTATTTT. Its protein is CAWSRTEDTQYF. V gene TRBV30 combines with J gene TRBJ2-3; D remains unclear. CDR3 size: 12 residues. Germline CDR1 reads GTSNPN; CDR2 reads SVGIG (reference sequence). The ends were cut back, 2 bases at V and 6 bases at J, with 9 bases in the middle.

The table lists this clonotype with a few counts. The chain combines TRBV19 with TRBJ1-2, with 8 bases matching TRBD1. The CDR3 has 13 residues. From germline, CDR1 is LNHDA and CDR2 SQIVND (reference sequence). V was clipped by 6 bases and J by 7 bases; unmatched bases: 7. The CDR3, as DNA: TGTGCCAGTAGCCCGGGACAGGCGAGTGGCTACACCTTC. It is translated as CASSPGQASGYTF.

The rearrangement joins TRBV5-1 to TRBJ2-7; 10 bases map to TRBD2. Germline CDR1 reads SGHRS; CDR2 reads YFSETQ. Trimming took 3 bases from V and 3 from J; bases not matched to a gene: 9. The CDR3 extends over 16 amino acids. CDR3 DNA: TGCGCCAGCAGCTCCCAACCTAGCGGGAGATACTACGAGCAGTACTTC. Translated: CASSSQPSGRYYEQYF.

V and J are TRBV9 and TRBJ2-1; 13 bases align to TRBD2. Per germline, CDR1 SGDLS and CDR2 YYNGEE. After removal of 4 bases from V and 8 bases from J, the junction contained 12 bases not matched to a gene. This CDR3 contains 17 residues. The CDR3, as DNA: TGTGCCAGCAGCCGTCCGGGGGGACTAGCGGGACCCCATGAGCAGTTCTTC. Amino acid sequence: CASSRPGGLAGPHEQFF.

CDR3 protein: CASSPGGPVGYTF. The CDR3 bases are TGTGCCAGCAGCCCAGGGGGACCTGTTGGCTACACCTTC. The rearrangement uses TRBV7-6 and TRBJ1-2; 7 nucleotides align to TRBD1. This CDR3 is built from 13 residues. The germline V gene has CDR1 SGHVS and CDR2 FNYEAQ. V lost 5 bases, J lost 7 bases, and 7 bases stayed unmatched.

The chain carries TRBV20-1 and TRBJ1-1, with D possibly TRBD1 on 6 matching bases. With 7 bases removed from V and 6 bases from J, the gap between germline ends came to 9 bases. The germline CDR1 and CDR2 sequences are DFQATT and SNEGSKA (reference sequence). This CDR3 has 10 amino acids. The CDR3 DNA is TGCAGTGGCAGGGGTTCTGAAGCTTTCTTT. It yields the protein CSGRGSEAFF.